The 19 T cell receptor beta chains given below trace back to one sample, sequenced in a study of blood T cell repertoires in COVID-19. Some clones are missing from TCRdb's copy, which holds only in-frame ones; the method was immunoSEQ multiplex PCR. Among about 170,000 clones listed, approximately 91% were seen once. Sample: peripheral blood. These receptors came from a man aged 18 to 29 with COVID-19, enrolled during active disease.

The chain has TRBV3-1 (or the pseudogene TRBV3-2) and TRBJ1-1; D may be TRBD1 (5 bases). Germline V gene data show CDR1 as LGHDT and CDR2 as YNNKEL (reference sequence). V was shortened by 4 bases and J by 5 bases, with 14 bases between the two germline ends. There are 14 residues in the CDR3. The CDR3 loop is CASSRSGGATEAFF. The CDR3 DNA is TGTGCCAGCAGCCGATCGGGGGGAGCAACTGAAGCTTTCTTT.

J is TRBJ1-4 and V is TRBV7-6; 8 bases are a match to TRBD1. V was clipped by 5 bases and J by 5 bases; unmatched bases: 4. The CDR3 has 14 residues. The germline CDR1 and CDR2 sequences are SGHVS and FNYEAQ. The CDR3 sequence: CASSRTGRNEKLFF. In DNA, the CDR3 is TGTGCCAGCAGCCGGACAGGGCGAAATGAAAAACTGTTTTTT.

The chain recombines TRBV6-5 with TRBJ1-6, with D unclear. The CDR3 totals 15 residues. With 6 bases removed from V and 0 bases from J, the gap between germline ends came to 9 bases. CDR1 is MNHEY, CDR2 SVGAGI, per germline. CDR3 DNA: TGTGCCAGCAGACCGGGATTCTCCTATAATTCACCCCTCCACTTT. It yields the protein CASRPGFSYNSPLHF.

This clone turned up a few times. This chain links TRBV6-6 with TRBJ1-6; perhaps TRBD1 as D (5 bases). Germline CDR1 is MNHNY and CDR2 is SVGAGI (reference sequence). Between the trimmed V and J ends, which lost 5 bases and 6 bases, there was a span of 11 bases. The CDR3 runs 14 residues. CDR3 DNA: TGTGCCAGCAGTCCCCAGGGTCTTAATTCACCCCTCCACTTT. Its protein product is CASSPQGLNSPLHF.

The chain has TRBV9 and TRBJ2-2, with D possibly matching TRBD2 (7 bases). The V and J ends lost 3 bases and 3 bases respectively, with 15 bases between them. The CDR3 length is 16 residues. CDR1 is SGDLS and CDR2 is YYNGEE in the germline V gene. Here the CDR3 DNA reads TGTGCCAGCAGCGCCTTGGGGGGGCGGGACACCGGGGAGCTGTTTTTT. Residues: CASSALGGRDTGELFF. Using reference TRBV9 and TRBJ2-2 for the parts outside the CDR3, the full variable domain is DSGVTQTPKHLITATGQRVTLRCSPRSGDLSVYWYQQSLDQGLQFLIQYYNGEERAKGNILERFSAQQFPDLHSELNLSSLELGDSALYFCASSALGGRDTGELFFGEGSRLTVL.

The J gene is TRBJ2-3, the V gene TRBV28, with 12 positions matching TRBD1. The length of the CDR3 is 15 residues. Losses at the gene ends were 6 bases for V and 5 bases for J; bases not matched to a gene: 6. Germline V CDR1 and CDR2: MDHEN, SYDVKM. CDR3: CASSRDRGHIDTQYF. The CDR3 nucleotides read TGTGCCAGCAGCCGGGACAGGGGGCATATAGATACGCAGTATTTT.

Only a few counts were recorded for this clone. V and J are TRBV5-1 and TRBJ2-7, with TRBD1 identical over 9 bases. CDR3 length equals 14 residues. Germline V gene sequence: CDR1 SGHRS, CDR2 YFSETQ. V gave up 3 bases and J gave up 3 bases; unmatched junction bases: 4. The CDR3 loop reads CASSSQGAGYEQYF. CDR3 DNA: TGCGCCAGCAGCTCACAGGGGGCCGGCTACGAGCAGTACTTC.

This clone was detected only once. This rearrangement joins TRBV30 to TRBJ1-5, with 8 nucleotides matching TRBD1. V lost 3 bases to trimming and J lost 3 bases; unmatched junction nucleotides: 4. The CDR3 loop spans 14 amino acids. Per the germline V gene, CDR1 is GTSNPN and CDR2 is SVGIG (reference sequence). The CDR3 region has the DNA TGTGCCTGGAGAGACAGGGGATACAATCAGCCCCAGCATTTT. Its translation: CAWRDRGYNQPQHF.

The table lists this clone with a few counts. The chain carries TRBV18 and TRBJ2-5; the D gene is possibly TRBD1 (7 bases). The CDR3 runs to 13 residues. Trimming took 6 bases from V and 4 from J, leaving 12 bases between them. Germline CDR1 is KGHSH and CDR2 is LQKENI. CDR3 nucleotides: TGTGCCAGCTCGCTCCAGGGGGGAGAGACCCAGTACTTC. Its protein product is CASSLQGGETQYF.

The chain joins TRBV6-2 or TRBV6-3 to TRBJ1-1; no definite D call. Looked up from germline, CDR1 is MNHEY and CDR2 is SVGEGT. The germline V and J ends were trimmed by 0 bases and 1 base, with 6 bases remaining between them. The CDR3 loop spans 14 amino acids. The CDR3 spells CASSYSTQNTEAFF. CDR3 in DNA: TGTGCCAGCAGTTACTCGACACAGAACACTGAAGCTTTCTTT.

The genes are TRBV6-5 and TRBJ1-1; maybe TRBD1 (6 bases). V was pared by 5 bases and J by 0 bases, with 13 bases between. The CDR3 totals 15 residues. Germline CDR1 and CDR2: MNHEY and SVGAGI. This CDR3 reads CASSPQQGLNTEAFF. CDR3 DNA sequence: TGTGCCAGCAGTCCTCAACAGGGACTGAACACTGAAGCTTTCTTT.

CDR3 amino acids: CASSLWAGDGYTF. CDR3 sequence (DNA): TGTGCCAGCAGCTTGTGGGCAGGGGATGGCTACACCTTC. This chain links TRBV5-4 with TRBJ1-2; D perhaps matches TRBD1 (6 bases). CDR1 and CDR2 from the germline V gene are SGHNT and YYREEE (reference sequence). This CDR3 spans 13 amino acids. The germline V and J ends were trimmed by 1 base and 6 bases, with 10 bases remaining between them.

V gene TRBV6-1 combines with J gene TRBJ1-5; 7 bases agree with TRBD1. Per germline, CDR1 MNHNS and CDR2 SASEGT. V dropped 8 bases and J dropped 1; count of bases not matched to a gene: 5. The CDR3 spans 14 residues. The CDR3 DNA sequence: TGTGCCAGCCAGGGGGTTGAGAGCAATCAGCCCCAGCATTTT. This encodes CASQGVESNQPQHF.

The chain has TRBV30 and TRBJ1-4, with TRBD1 identical over 11 bases. This CDR3 has 17 amino acids. From germline, CDR1 is GTSNPN and CDR2 SVGIG (reference sequence). The J segment lost 12 bases and the V segment lost 0 bases, leaving 15 bases of the junction unmatched. CDR3 residues: CAWSVGTGGLLFAELFF. As DNA, the CDR3 is TGTGCCTGGAGTGTAGGGACAGGGGGACTATTATTTGCGGAACTGTTTTTT.

The chain uses TRBV9 and TRBJ2-1; 7 bases agree with TRBD2. CDR3 size: 15 residues. V gave up 4 bases and J gave up 1 base; unmatched junction bases: 5. Germline V lookup: CDR1 SGDLS, CDR2 YYNGEE. CDR3 in DNA: TGTGCCAGCAGCCGCGGGAGATCGTCCTACAATGAGCAGTTCTTC. Protein: CASSRGRSSYNEQFF.

The chain employs TRBV28 and TRBJ2-1; the match to TRBD2 covers 7 bases. The CDR3 loop spans 15 amino acids. Germline trimming cut 3 bases from V and 8 bases from J; bases unmatched to any gene: 10. From germline, CDR1 is MDHEN and CDR2 SYDVKM. DNA of the CDR3: TGTGCCAGCAGTTTCGCAGCGGGAAAGGGCGATGAGCAGTTCTTC. As protein: CASSFAAGKGDEQFF.

The chain employs TRBV5-1 and TRBJ1-5; D unresolved. In germline, CDR1 is SGHRS, CDR2 YFSETQ. CDR3 length: 13 residues. Deletions cut 1 base from V and 3 bases from J, with 5 bases between. The CDR3 loop is CASSLSFNQPQHF. The CDR3 nucleotides read TGCGCCAGCAGCTTGTCCTTCAATCAGCCCCAGCATTTT.

The chain is built from TRBV15 and TRBJ1-4, with 7 bases matching TRBD1. This CDR3 has 15 residues. Trimming removed 0 bases from V and 4 bases from J; junction bases left unmatched: 2. The V gene's germline CDR1 is LNHNV and CDR2 YYDKDF (reference sequence). The CDR3 region is CATSREDRINEKLFF. In nucleotides, the CDR3 is TGTGCCACCAGCAGAGAGGACAGGATTAATGAAAAACTGTTTTTT. Using reference TRBV15 and TRBJ1-4 for the parts outside the CDR3, the full variable domain is DAMVIQNPRYQVTQFGKPVTLSCSQTLNHNVMYWYQQKSSQAPKLLFHYYDKDFNNEADTPDNFQSRRPNTSFCFLDIRSPGLGDTAMYLCATSREDRINEKLFFGSGTQLSVL.

This clone was seen repeatedly, ten times or more. The V and J genes are TRBV6-4 and TRBJ2-2, with 12 nucleotides matching TRBD2. V lost 2 bases, J lost 0 bases, and 16 bases stayed unmatched. The CDR3 extends over 22 amino acids. In germline, CDR1 is MRHNA, CDR2 SNTAGT. DNA of the CDR3: TGTGCCAGCAGTGACCTAGCGGGAGGGCTCTTGGGTTCGTTATCGAACACCGGGGAGCTGTTTTTT. This gives the protein CASSDLAGGLLGSLSNTGELFF.